Reported below is one T cell receptor beta chain. One end of the junction fails to match germline, which may point to a read error. The entry originates in a study of blood T cell repertoires in COVID-19. Study background: The United States, Italy and Spain supplied acute and convalescent COVID-19 samples. In each case, the material was cDNA or gDNA derived from T cells, B-cell-depleted T cells, or PBMCs.

In the original analysis: For nucleated cells, counts were estimated from reference gene primer amplification. Generated by immunoSEQ multiplex PCR, the TCRdb table keeps only in-frame clones and is missing some. That table furnishes V, J and clone size, whereas the DNA furnished D and trimming. The data show approximately 300,000 clones, approximately 90% seen once. The TCR comes from a woman aged 40 to 50 with acute or convalescent COVID-19. Material: peripheral blood.

CDR3 region: CASSPSIQGQGLF. The DNA of the CDR3 is TGTGCCAGCAGCCCCTCTATCCAGGGACAGGGACTCTTC. The rearrangement uses TRBV11-2 and TRBJ1-2; 9 positions match TRBD1. Germline CDR1 reads SGHAT; CDR2 reads FQNNGV. The length of the CDR3 is 13 residues.